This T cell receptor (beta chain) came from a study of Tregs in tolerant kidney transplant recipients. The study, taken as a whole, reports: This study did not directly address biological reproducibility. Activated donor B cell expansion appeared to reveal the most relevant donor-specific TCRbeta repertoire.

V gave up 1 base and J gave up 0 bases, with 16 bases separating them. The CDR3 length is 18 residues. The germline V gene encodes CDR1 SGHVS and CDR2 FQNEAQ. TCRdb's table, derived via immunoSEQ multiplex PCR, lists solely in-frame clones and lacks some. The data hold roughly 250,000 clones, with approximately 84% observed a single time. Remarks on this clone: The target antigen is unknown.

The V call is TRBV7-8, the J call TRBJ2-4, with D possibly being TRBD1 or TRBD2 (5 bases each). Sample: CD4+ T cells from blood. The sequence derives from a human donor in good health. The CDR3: CASSLEPGPRLAKNIQYF. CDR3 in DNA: TGTGCCAGCAGCTTAGAGCCGGGACCACGACTAGCCAAAAACATTCAGTACTTC.